The sequence of this T cell receptor beta chain was determined in a study of beta chain features in type 1 diabetes. As to this clone: Its antigen is unidentified.

It was via CD45RO/CCR7/CD25/CD127/CD95/CD27 that CD4+ naive, central memory, regulatory and stem cell-like memory cells were sorted. Points from the study as a whole: Type 1 diabetes patients showed a moderate but significant shortening of TCRB CDR3s in all four CD4+ subsets.

This CDR3 region has 15 residues. Trimming removed 2 bases from V and 5 bases from J; junction bases left unmatched: 3. The V gene's germline CDR1 is KGHSH and CDR2 LQKENI. TCRB transcripts that were expressed got sequenced, as all of the isolated RNA had been reverse transcribed. Measured with immunoSEQ multiplex PCR; TCRdb has only the in-frame clones, and not every one. The sample lists some 150,000 clones, 9% to 10% occurring once. Sequencing was carried out using central memory CD4+ T cells from blood. The chain is built from TRBV18 and TRBJ2-7, with 13 bases that match TRBD2. This TCR was recovered from a woman between 25 and 40 years old with type 1 diabetes. Written as DNA, the CDR3 is TGTGCCAGCTCACCAGGGACTAGCGGGAAGCACGAGCAGTACTTC. It codes for CASSPGTSGKHEQYF.